This record concerns one T cell receptor beta chain sequence. The antigen remains undetermined. The sample contains more than one DNA sequence encoding this CDR3. Ipilimumab-mediated CTLA-4 blockade plus focal radiation was given to patients having chemo-refractory metastatic non-small-cell lung cancer. Germline lookup yields CDR1 SGHRS and CDR2 YFSETQ. The CDR3 consists of 14 residues. V gave up 4 bases and J gave up 5 bases; unmatched junction bases: 6. This entry is derived from a study of radiotherapy plus CTLA-4 blockade in lung cancer. Findings and limits, study-wide: Researchers report tumor-derived TCR clones expanding in blood after radiotherapy plus ipilimumab.

Here immunoSEQ multiplex PCR was the method, and the copy in TCRdb shows in-frame clones only, minus some. Of approximately 100,000 clones in the sample, approximately 85% were seen once. Here the sequenced sample was peripheral blood, taken from a patient treated with radiotherapy plus ipilimumab. The receptor's source is a human donor with non-small cell lung cancer who had a partial response to radiotherapy plus ipilimumab. The chain is built from TRBV5-1 and TRBJ1-2, with TRBD1 matching over 9 bases. The CDR3 loop reads CASSLGTGPYGYTF. The CDR3 region has the DNA TGCGCCAGCAGCCTAGGGACAGGGCCTTATGGCTACACCTTC.